A single TCR beta chain is shown here with its context. The antigen is undetermined. Donors ranged from about 6 to 95 years old and were healthy Caucasians in Russia. Each of the donors had approximately 10 milliliters of peripheral blood drawn into EDTA-treated Vacutainer tubes. The data belong to a study of blood T cells in healthy people across ages. General study points: A greater number of naive CD4+ cells and higher diversity distinguished long-lived donors from aged donors.

Trimming cost V 5 bases and J 9 bases; bases outside gene matches: 6. Germline loops: CDR1 KGHDR, CDR2 SFDVKD. This CDR3 spans 14 amino acids. With a J-beta primer mix and a sample-barcoded 5' primer, a second PCR ran about 7 to 12 cycles. Using its own MiXCR run on the 5' RACE reads, TCRdb lists one record per CDR3 protein. The sample shows roughly 1.6 million distinct CDR3 sequences, roughly 30% of them seen only once. The V and J genes are TRBV24-1 and TRBJ2-1; 10 bases align to TRBD1. This receptor was identified in a young woman in good health. The specimen sequenced was blood. CDR3 in amino acids: CATSVPGQGSEQFF. The CDR3 region has the DNA TGTGCCACCAGTGTCCCGGGACAGGGGAGTGAGCAGTTCTTC.